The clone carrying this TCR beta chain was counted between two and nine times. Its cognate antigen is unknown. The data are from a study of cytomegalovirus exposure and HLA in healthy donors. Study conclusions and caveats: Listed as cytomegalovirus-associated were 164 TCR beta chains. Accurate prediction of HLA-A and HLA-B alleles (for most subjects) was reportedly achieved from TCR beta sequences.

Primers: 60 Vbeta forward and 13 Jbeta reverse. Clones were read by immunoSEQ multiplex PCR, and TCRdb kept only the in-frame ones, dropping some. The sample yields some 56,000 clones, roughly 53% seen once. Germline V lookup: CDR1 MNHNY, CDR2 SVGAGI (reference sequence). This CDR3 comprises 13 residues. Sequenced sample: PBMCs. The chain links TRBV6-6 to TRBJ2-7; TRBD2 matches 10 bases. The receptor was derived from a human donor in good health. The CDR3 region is CVVAGGSTYEQYF. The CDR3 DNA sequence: TGTGTGGTAGCGGGGGGATCGACCTACGAGCAGTACTTC.